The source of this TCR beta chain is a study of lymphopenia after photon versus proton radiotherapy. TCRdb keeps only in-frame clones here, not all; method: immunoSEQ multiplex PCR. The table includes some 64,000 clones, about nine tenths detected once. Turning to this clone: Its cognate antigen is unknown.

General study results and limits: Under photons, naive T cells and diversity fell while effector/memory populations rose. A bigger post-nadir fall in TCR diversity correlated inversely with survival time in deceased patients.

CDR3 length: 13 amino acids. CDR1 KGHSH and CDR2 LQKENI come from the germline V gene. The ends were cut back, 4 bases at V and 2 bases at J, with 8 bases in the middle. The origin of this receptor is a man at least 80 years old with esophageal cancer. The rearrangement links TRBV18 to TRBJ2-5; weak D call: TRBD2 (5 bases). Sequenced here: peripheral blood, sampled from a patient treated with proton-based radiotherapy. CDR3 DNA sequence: TGTGCCAGCTCACAAGGGAGTCAAGAGACCCAGTACTTC. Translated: CASSQGSQETQYF. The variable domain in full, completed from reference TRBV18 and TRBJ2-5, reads NAGVMQNPRHLVRRRGQEARLRCSPMKGHSHVYWYRQLPEEGLKFMVYLQKENIIDESGMPKERFSAEFPKEGPSILRIQQVVRGDSAAYFCASSQGSQETQYFGPGTRLLVL.